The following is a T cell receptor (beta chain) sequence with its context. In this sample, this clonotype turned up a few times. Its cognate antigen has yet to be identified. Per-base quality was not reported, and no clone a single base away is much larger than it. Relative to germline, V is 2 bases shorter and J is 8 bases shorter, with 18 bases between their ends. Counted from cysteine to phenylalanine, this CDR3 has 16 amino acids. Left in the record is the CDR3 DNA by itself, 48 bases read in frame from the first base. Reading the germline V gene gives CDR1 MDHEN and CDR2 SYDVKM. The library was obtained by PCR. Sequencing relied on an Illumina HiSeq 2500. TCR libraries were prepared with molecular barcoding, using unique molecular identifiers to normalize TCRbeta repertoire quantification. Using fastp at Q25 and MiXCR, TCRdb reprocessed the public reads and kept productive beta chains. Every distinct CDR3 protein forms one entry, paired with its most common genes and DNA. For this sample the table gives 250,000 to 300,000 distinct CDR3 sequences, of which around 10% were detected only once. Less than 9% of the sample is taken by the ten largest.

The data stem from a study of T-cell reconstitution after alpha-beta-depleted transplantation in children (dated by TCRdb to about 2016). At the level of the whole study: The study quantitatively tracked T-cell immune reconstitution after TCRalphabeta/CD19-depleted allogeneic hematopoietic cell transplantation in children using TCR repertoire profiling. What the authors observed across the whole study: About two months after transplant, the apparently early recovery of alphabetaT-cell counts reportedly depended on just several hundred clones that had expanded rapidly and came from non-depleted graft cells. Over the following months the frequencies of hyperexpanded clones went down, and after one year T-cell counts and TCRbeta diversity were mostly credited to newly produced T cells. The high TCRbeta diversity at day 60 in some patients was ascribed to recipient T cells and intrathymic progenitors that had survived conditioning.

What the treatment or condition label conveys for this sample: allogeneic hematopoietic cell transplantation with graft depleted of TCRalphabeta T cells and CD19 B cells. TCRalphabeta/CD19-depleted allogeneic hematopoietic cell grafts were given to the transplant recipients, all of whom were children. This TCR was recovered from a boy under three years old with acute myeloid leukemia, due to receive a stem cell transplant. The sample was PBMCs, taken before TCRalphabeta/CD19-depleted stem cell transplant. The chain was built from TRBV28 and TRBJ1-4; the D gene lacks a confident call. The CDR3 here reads CASSLVGGEGEEKLFF. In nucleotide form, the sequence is TGTGCCAGCAGTTTAGTCGGTGGGGAAGGAGAGGAAAAACTGTTTTTT.